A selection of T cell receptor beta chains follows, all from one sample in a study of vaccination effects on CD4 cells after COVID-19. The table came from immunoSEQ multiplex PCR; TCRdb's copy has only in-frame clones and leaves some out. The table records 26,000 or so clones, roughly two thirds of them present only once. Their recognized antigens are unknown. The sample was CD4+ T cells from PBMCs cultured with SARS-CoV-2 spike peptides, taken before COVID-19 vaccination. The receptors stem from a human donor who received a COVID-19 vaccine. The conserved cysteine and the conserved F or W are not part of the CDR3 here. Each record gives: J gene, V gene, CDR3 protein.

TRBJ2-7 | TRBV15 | ATSREYSSYEQY
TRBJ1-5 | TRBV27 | ASSSTGYLSNQPQH
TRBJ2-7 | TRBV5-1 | ASSLSPDHSYEQY
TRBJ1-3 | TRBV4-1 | ASSQAFVPDSGNTIY
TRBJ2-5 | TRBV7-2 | ASSLTRLAETQY
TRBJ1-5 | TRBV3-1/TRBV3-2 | ASSQGRQGGNQPQH
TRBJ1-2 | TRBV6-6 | ASSYRTPANYGYT
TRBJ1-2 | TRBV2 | ASSRGKGGYT
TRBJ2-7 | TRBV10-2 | ASTQQPSYEQY
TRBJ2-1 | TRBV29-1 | SVDKLGPHLFNEQF
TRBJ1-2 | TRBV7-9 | ASSRSPGQGYGYT
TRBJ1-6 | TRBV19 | ASSLRTAGSGSPLH
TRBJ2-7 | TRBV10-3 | AISEGLRGAYEQY